This record concerns one TCR beta chain sequence. This specimen comes from a study of blood T cell repertoires in COVID-19. The germline gives CDR1 MNHEY, CDR2 SMNVEV (reference sequence). J was trimmed by 9 bases and V by 7 bases; bases with no gene match: 16. The CDR3 is made up of 16 amino acids. Generated by immunoSEQ multiplex PCR, the TCRdb table keeps only in-frame clones and is missing some. The sample consists of about 170,000 clones, about 88% of them appearing once. The receptor was derived from a man over 45 who had recovered from COVID-19. Material for sequencing was peripheral blood. This chain connects TRBV27 to TRBJ2-2, with TRBD2 identical over 8 bases. The CDR3 DNA reads as TGTGCCAGCACCCCTCCGGGACTAGAGGGAAGGAGGGAGCTGTTTTTT. This codes for CASTPPGLEGRRELFF.